The 21 T cell receptor beta chains reported below all come from one sample, sequenced in a study of a mutant IDH1 vaccine in newly diagnosed glioma. Antigens for these TCRs are unknown. Time point defined: week 5, during vaccination. All doses held 300 ug of mutant IDH1 20-mer peptide, with topical imiquimod. Assay: immunoSEQ multiplex PCR; the TCRdb copy retains only in-frame clones and omits some. The table shows more than 55,000 clones, with 82% occurring only once. The specimen comprised PBMCs, sampled from a glioma patient whose treatment included an IDH1 peptide vaccine. These TCRs come from a woman under 30 with glioma. Some clones in this sample may be carry-over from other donors' samples.

This clone appeared once. The chain combines TRBV6-5 with TRBJ1-5; 9 bases agree with TRBD1. V lost 6 bases to trimming and J lost 4 bases; unmatched junction nucleotides: 7. The germline gives CDR1 MNHEY, CDR2 SVGAGI. The CDR3 runs to 15 residues. Here the CDR3 DNA reads TGTGCCAGCAGGTCTTACGGACAGGGGAATCAGCCCCAGCATTTT. It codes for CASRSYGQGNQPQHF.

There are a few counts of this clone. The J gene is TRBJ2-7, the V gene TRBV29-1, with D possibly being TRBD1 (5 bases). The germline V and J ends were trimmed by 4 bases and 2 bases, with 12 bases remaining between them. Germline CDR1 and CDR2: SQVTM and ANQGSEA. This CDR3 has 13 amino acids. The CDR3 DNA reads TGCAGCGTTGCAGAAGGGGAACCCTACGAGCAGTACTTC. Translation gives CSVAEGEPYEQYF.

This clone has more than one count but fewer than ten. The chain carries TRBV4-3 and TRBJ1-4, with D uncertain. Deletions cut 8 bases from V and 5 bases from J, with 9 bases between. Germline values: CDR1 LGHNA, CDR2 YSLEER. This CDR3 comprises 12 residues. CDR3 sequence (DNA): TGCGCCAGCGGCGACTGGAATGAAAAACTGTTTTTT. The encoded protein is CASGDWNEKLFF.

DNA for the CDR3: TGTGCCAGCTCACCACCCGCGGGGCCCCAGCATTTT. Amino acids: CASSPPAGPQHF. The genes are TRBV18 and TRBJ1-5, with D unclear. The CDR3 extends over 12 amino acids. Germline V gene sequence: CDR1 KGHSH, CDR2 LQKENI. Trimming pared 0 bases from V and 9 bases from J, leaving 6 bases between.

The chain carries TRBV2 and TRBJ1-6; possibly TRBD1 for D (6 bases). Germline V gene data show CDR1 as SNHLY and CDR2 as FYNNEI. Trimming pared 5 bases from V and 8 bases from J, leaving 16 bases between. The CDR3 contains 15 residues. CDR3 nucleotide sequence: TGTGCCAGCAGTCCAGATCAGGGGCCAGATTCACCCCTCCACTTT. This sequence encodes CASSPDQGPDSPLHF. The full variable domain, rest sourced from reference TRBV2 and TRBJ1-6, is EPEVTQTPSHQVTQMGQEVILRCVPISNHLYFYWYRQILGQKVEFLVSFYNNEISEKSEIFDDQFSVERPDGSNFTLKIRSTKLEDSAMYFCASSPDQGPDSPLHFGNGTRLTVT.

CDR3 region: CASSHSSGLYGYTF. CDR3 nucleotides: TGCGCCAGCAGCCATTCCAGCGGCCTCTATGGCTACACCTTC. V and J are TRBV4-3 and TRBJ1-2; no reliable D call. Germline lookup yields CDR1 LGHNA and CDR2 YSLEER. Trimming left V 3 bases short and J 4 bases short, with 12 bases between. The CDR3 is 14 amino acids.

The chain recombines TRBV6-5 with TRBJ2-1; D not resolved. V was trimmed by 2 bases and J by 7 bases, leaving 6 bases between them. CDR3 size: 12 residues. CDR1 and CDR2 (germline): MNHEY, SVGAGI. CDR3 sequence: CASSYTGNEQFF. DNA for the CDR3: TGTGCCAGCAGTTACACGGGTAATGAGCAGTTCTTC.

There are a few counts of this clone. The J gene is TRBJ1-5, the V gene TRBV23-1; possible D gene TRBD1, 6 bases. TRBV23-1 is assigned to the ORF class and has an uncertain function. The CDR3 is 15 amino acids. The V end was cut by 6 bases, the J end by 3 bases, with 15 bases between. In nucleotides, the CDR3 is TGCGCCAGCAGCACGAATGGGGGCCCCAATCAGCCCCAGCATTTT. As protein: CASSTNGGPNQPQHF.

This chain links TRBV7-2 with TRBJ1-1; a possible D gene is TRBD1 (6 bases). The germline V gene encodes CDR1 SGHTA and CDR2 FQGNSA. The CDR3 length is 13 residues. V lost 1 base, J lost 3 bases, and 6 bases lay in between. In DNA, the CDR3 is TGTGCCAGCAGCTTAGACAGGGACACTGAAGCTTTCTTT. Translation gives CASSLDRDTEAFF.

The chain combines TRBV5-1 with TRBJ1-2; 8 bases map to TRBD1. Unmatched junction bases numbered 5, after V lost 4 bases and J lost 3 bases. Per the germline V gene, CDR1 is SGHRS and CDR2 is YFSETQ. The CDR3 runs 14 residues. For the CDR3, the DNA is TGCGCCAGCAGCCGTGGACAGGGTGACTATGGCTACACCTTC. Its protein product is CASSRGQGDYGYTF. Full variable domain (missing parts from reference TRBV5-1 and TRBJ1-2): KAGVTQTPRYLIKTRGQQVTLSCSPISGHRSVSWYQQTPGQGLQFLFEYFSETQRNKGNFPGRFSGRQFSNSRSEMNVSTLELGDSALYLCASSRGQGDYGYTFGSGTRLTVV.

The V and J genes are TRBV5-1 and TRBJ1-3, with unresolved D. V lost 0 bases, J lost 1 base, and 14 bases lay in between. The CDR3 has 17 amino acids. CDR1 is SGHRS, CDR2 YFSETQ, per germline. The CDR3: CASSLEGTARSGNTIYF. In DNA, the CDR3 is TGCGCCAGCAGCTTGGAGGGAACGGCTCGGTCTGGAAACACCATATATTTT.

The chain has TRBV5-1 and TRBJ2-7; 14 bases match TRBD2. This CDR3 has 15 residues. V shed 4 bases, J shed 3 bases, and the junction held 3 bases outside the gene matches. The germline gives CDR1 SGHRS, CDR2 YFSETQ. DNA of the CDR3: TGCGCCAGCAGCCAAGGGACTAGCGGGGGCTACGAGCAGTACTTC. It yields the protein CASSQGTSGGYEQYF.

The gene calls are TRBV30 and TRBJ1-2; TRBD1 might be the D (6 bases). Germline values: CDR1 GTSNPN, CDR2 SVGIG (reference sequence). The CDR3 runs to 13 residues. Trimming removed 1 base from V and 1 base from J, with 7 bases in between. This CDR3 is CAWSEDSNYGYTF. CDR3 coding DNA: TGTGCCTGGAGTGAGGACAGTAACTATGGCTACACCTTC.

This clone has only a few counts. The V and J genes are TRBV30 and TRBJ1-2, with D uncertain. The V and J ends lost 5 bases and 8 bases respectively, with 12 bases between them. Germline V CDR1 and CDR2: GTSNPN, SVGIG (reference sequence). This CDR3 has 11 amino acids. The CDR3 nucleotides read TGTGCCTGGGGAGAGGGAACGGGCTACACCTTC. Amino acids: CAWGEGTGYTF.

The rearrangement links TRBV4-1 to TRBJ2-7; possible D gene TRBD2, 5 bases. This CDR3 comprises 15 residues. Trimming cost V 0 bases and J 3 bases, with 12 bases left between them. Germline V CDR1 and CDR2: MGHRA, YSYEKL. This CDR3 is CASSQDRLANYEQYF. The CDR3 nucleotides are TGCGCCAGCAGCCAAGATCGGCTAGCAAACTACGAGCAGTACTTC.

The chain has TRBV27 and TRBJ2-1; no firm D call. The V gene lost 5 bases and the J gene lost 3 bases, with 8 bases spanning the gap. This CDR3 contains 13 residues. CDR1 and CDR2 (germline): MNHEY, SMNVEV (reference sequence). This CDR3 is CASSHGVYNEQFF. The CDR3 nucleotides are TGTGCCAGCAGTCACGGAGTCTACAATGAGCAGTTCTTC.

The V call is TRBV15, the J call TRBJ1-1; unclear D gene. Per the germline V gene, CDR1 is LNHNV and CDR2 is YYDKDF (reference sequence). V lost 0 bases and J lost 5, with 7 bases in between. This CDR3 spans 13 amino acids. CDR3 sequence reads: CATSRERDTEAFF. The CDR3 DNA sequence: TGTGCCACCAGCAGAGAGAGGGATACTGAAGCTTTCTTT.

V gene TRBV7-9 combines with J gene TRBJ2-2, with 14 bases identical to TRBD2. Germline trimming cut 6 bases from V and 5 bases from J; bases unmatched to any gene: 8. The CDR3 totals 17 residues. Per the germline V gene, CDR1 is SEHNR and CDR2 is FQNEAQ (reference sequence). The CDR3 DNA is TGTGCCAGCAGATCGGGACTAGCGGGAGTAAGGACCGGGGAGCTGTTTTTT. Residues: CASRSGLAGVRTGELFF.

The gene calls are TRBV9 and TRBJ1-2, with D possibly matching TRBD1 (6 bases). The CDR3 loop spans 13 amino acids. Per germline, CDR1 SGDLS and CDR2 YYNGEE. Trimming removed 4 bases from V and 8 bases from J, with 15 bases in between. The CDR3 region is CASSPSLGGGYTF. The CDR3 DNA reads TGTGCCAGCAGCCCCTCCCTGGGGGGCGGCTACACCTTC.

This sequence joins TRBV29-1 and TRBJ1-1; no clear D. V was pared by 7 bases and J by 1 base, with 7 bases between. The CDR3 length is 11 residues. Germline V CDR1 and CDR2: SQVTM, ANQGSEA. The CDR3 region has the DNA TGCAGCGCCCGTTCGAACACTGAAGCTTTCTTT. Protein: CSARSNTEAFF.

The chain recombines TRBV6-6 with TRBJ1-4; D unclear. Trimming pared 8 bases from V and 3 bases from J, leaving 16 bases between. CDR1 and CDR2 from the germline V gene are MNHNY and SVGAGI (reference sequence). The length of the CDR3 is 15 residues. The CDR3 nucleotides read TGTGCCAGCGCGGCCAGGCGCTCTTCTAATGAAAAACTGTTTTTT. Translating gives CASAARRSSNEKLFF.